The entry below describes one T cell receptor beta chain. This sample was taken from a study of blood T cell repertoires in COVID-19. V was clipped by 4 bases and J by 0 bases, with 17 bases between them. CDR3 length: 17 amino acids. Germline V gene data show CDR1 as SGDLS and CDR2 as YYNGEE. Authors' analysis steps: Estimates of nucleated cell counts were drawn from the amplification of reference gene primers. Clones were read by immunoSEQ multiplex PCR, and TCRdb kept only the in-frame ones, dropping some. The V and J calls and the clone size are those of that table, but D and trimming were determined from the DNA. The table records some 150,000 clones, about 80% of them present only once.

The receptor's source is a woman aged 60 to 75 with COVID-19, enrolled during active disease. The sequencing input was peripheral blood. The rearrangement uses TRBV9 and TRBJ1-3, with D possibly TRBD1 on 6 matching bases. CDR3 DNA: TGTGCCAGCAGCCCTAATCCCTGGGACAACTCTGGAAACACCATATATTTT. Translation gives CASSPNPWDNSGNTIYF.